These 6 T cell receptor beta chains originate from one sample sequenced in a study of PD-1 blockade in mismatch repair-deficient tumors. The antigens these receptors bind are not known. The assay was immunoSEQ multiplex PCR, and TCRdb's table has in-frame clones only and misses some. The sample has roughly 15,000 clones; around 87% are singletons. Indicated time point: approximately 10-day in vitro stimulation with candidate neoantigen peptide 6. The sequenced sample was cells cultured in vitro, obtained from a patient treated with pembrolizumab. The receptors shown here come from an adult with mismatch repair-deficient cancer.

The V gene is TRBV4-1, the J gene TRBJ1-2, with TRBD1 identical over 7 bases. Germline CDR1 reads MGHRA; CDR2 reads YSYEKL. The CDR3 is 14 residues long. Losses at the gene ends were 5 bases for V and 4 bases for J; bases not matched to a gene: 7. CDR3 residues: CASSLNRGGYGYTF. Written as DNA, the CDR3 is TGCGCCAGCAGCTTAAACAGGGGCGGCTATGGCTACACCTTC.

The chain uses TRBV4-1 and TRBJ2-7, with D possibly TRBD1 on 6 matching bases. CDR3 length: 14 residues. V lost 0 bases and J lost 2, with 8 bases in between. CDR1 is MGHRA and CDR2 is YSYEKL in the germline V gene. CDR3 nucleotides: TGCGCCAGCAGCCAAGAATGGACAGCCTACGAGCAGTACTTC. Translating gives CASSQEWTAYEQYF.

The CDR3 region is CASSFTTGPTGELFF. CDR3 nucleotides: TGTGCCAGCAGCTTCACGACAGGGCCCACCGGGGAGCTGTTTTTT. The chain uses TRBV7-9 and TRBJ2-2, with 7 bases aligning to TRBD1. J gave up 4 bases and V 3 bases, and 5 bases lay outside the gene matches. CDR1 is SEHNR and CDR2 is FQNEAQ in the germline V gene (reference sequence). The CDR3 spans 15 residues.

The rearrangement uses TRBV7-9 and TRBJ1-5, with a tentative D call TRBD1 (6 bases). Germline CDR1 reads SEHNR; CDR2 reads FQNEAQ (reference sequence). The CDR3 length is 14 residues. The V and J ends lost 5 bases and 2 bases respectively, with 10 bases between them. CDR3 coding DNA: TGTGCCAGCAGCCCAAGGGGGGGCAATCAGCCCCAGCATTTT. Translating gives CASSPRGGNQPQHF. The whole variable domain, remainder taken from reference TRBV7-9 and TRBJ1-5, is DTGVSQNPRHKITKRGQNVTFRCDPISEHNRLYWYRQTLGQGPEFLTYFQNEAQLEKSRLLSDRFSAERPKGSFSTLEIQRTEQGDSAMYLCASSPRGGNQPQHFGDGTRLSIL.

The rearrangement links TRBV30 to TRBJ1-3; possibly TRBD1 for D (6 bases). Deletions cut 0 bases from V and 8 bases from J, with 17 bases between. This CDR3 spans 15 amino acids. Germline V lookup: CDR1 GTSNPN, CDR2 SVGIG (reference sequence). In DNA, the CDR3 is TGTGCCTGGAGTGTAAGAACAGGGCGGAGGGACACCATATATTTT. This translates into CAWSVRTGRRDTIYF.

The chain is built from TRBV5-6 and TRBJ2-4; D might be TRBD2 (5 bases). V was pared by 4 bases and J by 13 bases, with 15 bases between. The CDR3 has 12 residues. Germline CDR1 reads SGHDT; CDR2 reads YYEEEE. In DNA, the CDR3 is TGTGCCAGCAGCCCCCTGGGTGGGGAGCAGTACTTC. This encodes CASSPLGGEQYF.